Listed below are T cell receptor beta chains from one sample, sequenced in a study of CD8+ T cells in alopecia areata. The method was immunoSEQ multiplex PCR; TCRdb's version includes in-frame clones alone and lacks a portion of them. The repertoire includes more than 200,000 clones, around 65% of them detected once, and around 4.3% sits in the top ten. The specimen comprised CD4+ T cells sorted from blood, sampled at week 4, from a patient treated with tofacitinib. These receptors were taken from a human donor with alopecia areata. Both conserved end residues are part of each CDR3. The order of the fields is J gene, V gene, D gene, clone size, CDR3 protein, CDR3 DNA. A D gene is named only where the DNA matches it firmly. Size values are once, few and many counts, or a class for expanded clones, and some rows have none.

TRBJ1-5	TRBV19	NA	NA	CASGRQNSNQPQHF	TGTGCCAGTGGACGACAAAATAGCAATCAGCCCCAGCATTTT
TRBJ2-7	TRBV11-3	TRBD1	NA	CASTALGTGRREQYF	TGTGCCAGCACCGCCTTAGGGACAGGTCGTCGGGAGCAGTACTTC
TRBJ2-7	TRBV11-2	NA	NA	CASSLEQGGEQYF	TGTGCCAGCAGCTTAGAACAGGGCGGCGAGCAGTACTTC
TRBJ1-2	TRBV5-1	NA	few	CASSLVSGDGYTF	TGCGCCAGCAGCTTAGTAAGTGGAGATGGCTACACCTTC
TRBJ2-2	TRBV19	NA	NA	CASSIGTLRTGELFF	TGTGCCAGTAGTATAGGGACCCTCAGGACCGGGGAGCTGTTTTTT
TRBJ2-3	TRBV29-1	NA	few	CSIQAVSTDTQYF	TGCAGCATCCAGGCGGTTAGCACAGATACGCAGTATTTT
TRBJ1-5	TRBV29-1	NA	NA	CSVVAIQGTQPQHF	TGCAGCGTTGTCGCGATTCAGGGGACTCAGCCCCAGCATTTT
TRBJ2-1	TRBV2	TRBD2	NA	CASRLAGAIFDNEQFF	TGTGCCAGCCGTCTAGCGGGGGCCATCTTCGACAATGAGCAGTTCTTC
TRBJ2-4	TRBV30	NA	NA	CAWSAPQGYIQYF	TGTGCCTGGAGTGCACCCCAGGGGTACATTCAGTACTTC
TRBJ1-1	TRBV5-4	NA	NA	CTSSPERQERAFF	TGTACCAGCAGCCCTGAGCGACAGGAGAGAGCTTTCTTT
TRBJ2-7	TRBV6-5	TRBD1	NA	CASSYGQGGGYEQYF	TGTGCCAGCAGTTACGGACAGGGTGGAGGATACGAGCAGTACTTC
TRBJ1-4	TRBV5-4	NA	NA	CASSRDSMATNEKLFF	TGTGCCAGCAGTCGTGACTCCATGGCAACTAATGAAAAACTGTTTTTT
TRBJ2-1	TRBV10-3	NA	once	CATIDSGPLDNEQFF	TGTGCCACCATCGACTCGGGGCCCTTGGACAATGAGCAGTTCTTC
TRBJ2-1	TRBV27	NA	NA	CASSYRQVNEQFF	TGTGCCAGCAGCTATAGACAGGTTAATGAGCAGTTCTTC
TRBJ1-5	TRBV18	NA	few	CASSPGGPNTHQPQHF	TGTGCCAGCTCACCAGGGGGACCAAACACACATCAGCCCCAGCATTTT
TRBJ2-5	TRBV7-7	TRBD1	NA	CASSQPGQGETQYF	TGTGCTAGCAGTCAACCGGGACAGGGAGAGACCCAGTACTTC
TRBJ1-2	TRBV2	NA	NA	CASSERGTLDGYTF	TGTGCCAGCAGTGAACGGGGGACGTTAGACGGCTACACCTTC
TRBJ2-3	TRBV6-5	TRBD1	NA	CASRHQGAQLDTQYF	TGTGCCAGCAGACACCAGGGGGCGCAGCTAGATACGCAGTATTTT
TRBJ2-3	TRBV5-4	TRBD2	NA	CASSLRLATDTQYF	TGTGCCAGCAGCTTACGACTAGCCACAGATACGCAGTATTTT
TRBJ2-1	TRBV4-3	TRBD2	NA	CASSQDHRAGVNNEQFF	TGCGCCAGCAGCCAAGATCACCGAGCGGGGGTGAACAATGAGCAGTTCTTC
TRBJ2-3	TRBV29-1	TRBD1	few	CSARPGQGIPDTQYF	TGCAGCGCGCGACCGGGACAGGGTATACCAGATACGCAGTATTTT
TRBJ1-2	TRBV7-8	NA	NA	CASAPRGYSNYGYTF	TGTGCCAGCGCACCCCGGGGCTACTCTAACTATGGCTACACCTTC
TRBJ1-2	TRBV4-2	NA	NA	CASSQEFSPSGRNHGYTF	TGTGCCAGCAGCCAAGAATTTTCCCCCTCGGGCAGGAACCATGGCTACACCTTC
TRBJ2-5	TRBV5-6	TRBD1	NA	CASSPMGTGGAETQYF	TGTGCCAGCAGTCCAATGGGGACAGGGGGCGCGGAGACCCAGTACTTC
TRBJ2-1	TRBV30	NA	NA	CAWNSYNEQFF	TGTGCCTGGAACTCCTACAATGAGCAGTTCTTC
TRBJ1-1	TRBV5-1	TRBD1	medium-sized	CASSPGQHEAFF	TGCGCCAGCAGCCCGGGACAGCATGAAGCTTTCTTT
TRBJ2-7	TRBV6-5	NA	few	CASSKGGQIGHEQYF	TGTGCCAGCTCGAAGGGCGGGCAGATCGGCCACGAGCAGTACTTC
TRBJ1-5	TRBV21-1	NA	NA	CARQGYSNQPQHF	TGTGCCAGACAGGGGTATAGCAATCAGCCCCAGCATTTT
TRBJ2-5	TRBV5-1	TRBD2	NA	CASSAGTSDRETQYF	TGCGCCAGCAGCGCCGGGACTAGCGATCGAGAGACCCAGTACTTC
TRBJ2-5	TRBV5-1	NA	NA	CASSLVGQNQETQYF	TGCGCCAGCAGCTTGGTTGGCCAGAACCAAGAGACCCAGTACTTC
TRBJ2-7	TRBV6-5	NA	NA	CASSYSGVPSYEQYF	TGTGCCAGCAGTTACTCGGGGGTTCCTTCCTACGAGCAGTACTTC
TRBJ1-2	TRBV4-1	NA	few	CASSQDNGGPYGYTF	TGCGCCAGCAGCCAGGACAATGGCGGCCCCTATGGCTACACCTTC
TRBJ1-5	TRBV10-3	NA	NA	CAISQGLESNQPQHF	TGTGCCATCAGTCAGGGGCTGGAGAGCAATCAGCCCCAGCATTTT
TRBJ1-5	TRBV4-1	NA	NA	CASSQEWFRGNQPQHF	TGCGCCAGCAGCCAAGAATGGTTTAGGGGGAATCAGCCCCAGCATTTT
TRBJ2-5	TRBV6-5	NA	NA	CASSYGETQYF	TGTGCCAGCAGTTACGGGGAGACCCAGTACTTC
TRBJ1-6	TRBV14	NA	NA	CASSQARNNSPLHF	TGTGCCAGCAGCCAAGCCAGAAATAATTCACCCCTCCACTTT
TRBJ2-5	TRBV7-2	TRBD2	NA	CASSHGLARETQYF	TGTGCCAGCAGCCACGGACTAGCGAGAGAGACCCAGTACTTC
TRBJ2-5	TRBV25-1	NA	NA	CASSGQGREQYF	TGTGCCAGCAGTGGCCAAGGAAGAGAGCAGTACTTC
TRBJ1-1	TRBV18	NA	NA	CASSPARPGGTEAFF	TGTGCCAGCTCACCGGCAAGACCCGGCGGTACTGAAGCTTTCTTT
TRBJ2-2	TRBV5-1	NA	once	CASSLEVGRNTGELFF	TGCGCCAGCAGCCTAGAGGTGGGGCGAAACACCGGGGAGCTGTTTTTT
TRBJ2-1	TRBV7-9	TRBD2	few	CASSPRTSGVPREQFF	TGTGCCAGCAGCCCGCGGACTAGCGGGGTCCCTCGTGAGCAGTTCTTC
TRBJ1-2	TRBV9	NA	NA	CASSRDSPNYGYTF	TGTGCCAGCAGCCGAGACAGTCCTAACTATGGCTACACCTTC
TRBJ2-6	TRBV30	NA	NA	CAWGIGSGANVLTF	TGTGCCTGGGGAATCGGCTCTGGGGCCAACGTCCTGACTTTC
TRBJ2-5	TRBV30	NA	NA	CAWSPQGETQYF	TGTGCCTGGAGTCCACAGGGAGAGACCCAGTACTTC
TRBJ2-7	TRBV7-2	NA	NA	CASSSSYLEQYF	TGTGCCAGCAGCTCCTCCTACCTCGAGCAGTACTTC
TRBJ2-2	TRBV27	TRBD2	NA	CASSLFVAGGSTGELFF	TGTGCCAGCAGTTTATTCGTCGCGGGGGGGTCCACCGGGGAGCTGTTTTTT
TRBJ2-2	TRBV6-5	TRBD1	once	CASSWGTGQTGELFF	TGTGCCAGCAGTTGGGGGACAGGGCAAACCGGGGAGCTGTTTTTT
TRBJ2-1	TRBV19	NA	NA	CASRATSSYNEQFF	TGTGCCAGTAGGGCCACCAGCTCCTACAATGAGCAGTTCTTC
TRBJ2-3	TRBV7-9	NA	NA	CASSIQDTQYF	TGTGCCAGCAGCATACAAGATACGCAGTATTTT
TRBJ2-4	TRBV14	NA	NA	CASSQWGLAKNIQYF	TGTGCCAGCAGCCAATGGGGTCTAGCCAAAAACATTCAGTACTTC
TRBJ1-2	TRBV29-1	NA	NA	CSVGPDYGYTF	TGCAGCGTTGGGCCAGACTATGGCTACACCTTC